This TCR beta chain derives from a study of shared T cell receptors in the human thymus. Libraries were prepared by immunoSEQ multiplex PCR; TCRdb keeps only in-frame clonotypes and omits some of them. The table includes some 700,000 clones, around 87% detected once. Germline CDR1 MNHEY, CDR2 SMNVEV (reference sequence). This CDR3 has 17 amino acids. The sample was also linked to a second study, of human thymus T cells. That work adds: The study used thymus tissue resected during corrective heart surgery. It looked as if thymic and blood repertoires used V and J genes in a biased way. Related research described strongly overlapping thymic repertoires in unrelated people.

The chain recombines TRBV27 with TRBJ2-5; 16 nucleotides match TRBD2. The J call may be wrong; the DNA end is better matched by TRBJ2-7. Sequencing was performed on thymocytes. The TCR was taken from a boy less than two years old with a congenital heart defect. CDR3 nucleotide sequence: TGTGCCAGCAGTCCGGGACTAGCGGGAGGGAAGTCCTACGAGCAGTACTTC. Protein sequence: CASSPGLAGGKSYEQYF.